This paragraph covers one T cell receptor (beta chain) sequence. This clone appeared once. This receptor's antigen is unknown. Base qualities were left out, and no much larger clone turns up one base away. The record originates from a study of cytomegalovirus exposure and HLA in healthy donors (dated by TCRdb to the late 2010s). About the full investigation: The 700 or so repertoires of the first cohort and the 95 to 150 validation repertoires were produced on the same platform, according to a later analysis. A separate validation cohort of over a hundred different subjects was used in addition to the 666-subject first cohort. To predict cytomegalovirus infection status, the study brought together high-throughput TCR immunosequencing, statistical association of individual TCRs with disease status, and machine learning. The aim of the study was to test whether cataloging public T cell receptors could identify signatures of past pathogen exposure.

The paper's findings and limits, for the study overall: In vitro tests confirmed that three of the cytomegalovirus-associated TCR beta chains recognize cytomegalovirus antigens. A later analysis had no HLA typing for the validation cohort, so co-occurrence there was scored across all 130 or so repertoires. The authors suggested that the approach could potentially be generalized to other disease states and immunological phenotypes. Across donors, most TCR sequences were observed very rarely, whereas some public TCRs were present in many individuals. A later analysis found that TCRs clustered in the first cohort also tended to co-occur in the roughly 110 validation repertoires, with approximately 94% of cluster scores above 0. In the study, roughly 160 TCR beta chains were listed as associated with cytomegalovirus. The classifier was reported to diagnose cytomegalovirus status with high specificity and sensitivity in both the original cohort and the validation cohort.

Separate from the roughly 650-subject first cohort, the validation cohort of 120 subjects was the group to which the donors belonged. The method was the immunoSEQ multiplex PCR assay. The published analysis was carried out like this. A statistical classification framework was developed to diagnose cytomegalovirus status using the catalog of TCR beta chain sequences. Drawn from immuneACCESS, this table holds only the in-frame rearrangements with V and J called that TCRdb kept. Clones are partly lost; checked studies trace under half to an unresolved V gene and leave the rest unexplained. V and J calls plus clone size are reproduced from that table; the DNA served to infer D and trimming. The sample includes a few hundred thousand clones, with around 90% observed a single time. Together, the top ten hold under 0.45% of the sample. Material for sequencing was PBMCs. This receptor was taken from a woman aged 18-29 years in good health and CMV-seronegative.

The CDR3 amino acid sequence is: CASSSRAGGHYNEQFF. The sequenced DNA: TGTGCCAGCAGCTCCAGGGCGGGGGGGCACTACAATGAGCAGTTCTTC. Recombination joined TRBV11-3 with TRBJ2-1; the central 9 bases match TRBD2. From its cysteine to its phenylalanine, the CDR3 spans 16 amino acids. Only the CDR3 DNA is retained, 48 bases long and in frame from the first base. CDR1 and CDR2, looked up from the germline V gene, are SGHNT and YENEEA. V trim: 4 bases; J trim: 3 bases; unmatched bases: 7.